The TCR beta chain described here comes from a study of shared clonotypes between healthy human individuals. Study details: Plates per donor: three CD4 naive, three CD4 memory, two CD8 naive, one CD8 memory.

In the case of this clone: Antigen: not known.

V was shortened by 3 bases and J by 1 base, with 9 bases between the two germline ends. The CDR3 totals 14 residues. CDR1 is KGHSH, CDR2 LQKENI, per germline. Study findings and constraints: Naive subsets generally exceeded memory subsets in estimated richness.

All donors were Caucasian adults living in Nashville, Tennessee. Splitting of CD4+ cells produced CD45RA+ naive and CD45RA-negative memory subsets. The assay was immunoSEQ multiplex PCR, and TCRdb's table has in-frame clones only and misses some. The sample includes nearly 1,000,000 clones, over 60% seen only once; the top ten take 1.5%. Material: memory CD4+ T cells sorted from blood. Subset here: CD45RA-negative fraction. The sequence came from a young man in good health. The chain uses TRBV18 and TRBJ2-5; weak D call: TRBD1 (5 bases). Written as DNA, the CDR3 is TGTGCCAGCTCACCTCGGACAACCCAAGAGACCCAGTACTTC. This gives the protein CASSPRTTQETQYF.